This T cell receptor (beta chain) originates from a study of shared clonotypes between healthy human individuals. Study overall: CD8 memory received one plate per donor, CD8 naive two, CD4 memory three and CD4 naive three.

Per the study methods: There were no quality scores in the junction-only immunoSEQ sequences, so filtering differed. The table came from immunoSEQ multiplex PCR; TCRdb's copy has only in-frame clones and leaves some out. The V and J calls and clone size are taken from that table; D and trimming were inferred from the DNA. There are fewer than 1 million clones in the sample; roughly 96% occur only once, and approximately 0.2% lies in the top ten. Worth noting for this clone: Its antigen is currently unknown.

Germline values: CDR1 SQVTM, CDR2 ANQGSEA. The V end lost 0 bases, the J end lost 5 bases, and 16 bases lay between the germline ends. This CDR3 is built from 15 residues. CD45RO-negative, CCR7-selected cells formed the naive CD8 fraction, which excluded terminally differentiated effector memory CD45RA+ cells. None of the donors, who were healthy HIV-negative adults, had recently had acute infections or vaccinations. Overall study results and limits: Despite large depth, rarefaction showed incomplete sorted-subset sequencing.

The clonotype comes from a man aged 30-40 years in good health. What was sequenced was naive CD8+ T cells sorted from blood. The chain links TRBV29-1 to TRBJ2-5, with D perhaps matching TRBD2 (5 bases). CDR3 nucleotides: TGCAGCGTTGAAGATCTTCGGACGGAGGACGAGACCCAGTACTTC. It specifies CSVEDLRTEDETQYF. Drawing the rest from reference TRBV29-1 and TRBJ2-5, the complete variable domain is SAVISQKPSRDICQRGTSLTIQCQVDSQVTMMFWYRQQPGQSLTLIATANQGSEATYESGFVIDKFPISRPNLTFSTLTVSNMSPEDSSIYLCSVEDLRTEDETQYFGPGTRLLVL.